This TCR beta chain was observed in a study of blood T cell repertoires in COVID-19. Study at large: Two negative PCRs, clearance, or symptom resolution characterized the recovered Cohort 3 donors.

Assignment of participants to cohorts was predicated upon participant-reported clinical history. Germline loops: CDR1 SGHRS, CDR2 YFSETQ. The CDR3 is made up of 14 amino acids. V gave up 7 bases and J gave up 2 bases, with 14 bases separating them. In the authors' workflow: Amplification of reference gene primers provided the estimated nucleated cell counts. Some clones are missing from TCRdb's copy, which holds only in-frame ones; the method was immunoSEQ multiplex PCR. V and J calls and clone size are those listed in that table; D and trimming were worked out from the DNA. The sample holds some 300,000 clones, 88% seen once.

This TCR was sampled from a woman in her sixties in a cohort exposed to, infected with or recovered from COVID-19 (not recorded which). This sequence joins TRBV5-1 and TRBJ2-3; D remains ambiguous. The material sequenced was PBMCs or T cells enriched from blood (not recorded which). CDR3 bases: TGCGCCAGCGGGCTCGCTTCCATCACAGATACGCAGTATTTT. This gives the protein CASGLASITDTQYF.